This T cell receptor (beta chain) was observed in a study of spatial heterogeneity in lung cancer. About the research overall: Beta-chain sequences consistently outnumbered alpha-chain sequences in detection. Findings and limits, study-wide: Expanded tumor TCRs that were ubiquitous appeared in blood more at resection than follow-up.

Time point here: blood at routine non-recurrence follow-up after resection. Frozen PBMC, nontumor lung or tumor provided whole RNA, which was sequenced unsorted. TCRdb ran MiXCR on the 5' RACE reads and lists one entry per CDR3 protein. The data hold tens of thousands of distinct CDR3 sequences, with about 7.4% observed a single time. Trimming pared 0 bases from V and 3 bases from J, leaving 9 bases between. Germline CDR1 is DFQATT and CDR2 is SNEGSKA (reference sequence). The CDR3 runs 13 residues. Comment on this clonotype: Its specificity is unknown.

The chain is built from TRBV20-1 and TRBJ2-7; D gene unclear. This material consisted of PBMCs, taken at follow-up. This TCR derives from a female donor with early-stage non-small cell lung cancer. CDR3 in amino acids: CSARDYRSYEQYF. DNA for the CDR3: TGCAGTGCTAGAGATTATCGCAGCTACGAGCAGTACTTC.